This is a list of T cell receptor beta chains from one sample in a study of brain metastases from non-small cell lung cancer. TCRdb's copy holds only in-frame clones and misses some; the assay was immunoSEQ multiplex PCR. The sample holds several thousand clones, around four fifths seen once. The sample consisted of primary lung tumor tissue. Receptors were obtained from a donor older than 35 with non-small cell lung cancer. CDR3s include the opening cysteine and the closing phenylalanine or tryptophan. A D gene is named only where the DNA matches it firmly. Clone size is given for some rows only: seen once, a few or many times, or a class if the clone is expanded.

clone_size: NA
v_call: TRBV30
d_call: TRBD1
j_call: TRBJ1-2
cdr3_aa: CAWSLQGAQGYTF
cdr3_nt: TGTGCCTGGAGTTTACAGGGGGCACAGGGCTACACCTTC

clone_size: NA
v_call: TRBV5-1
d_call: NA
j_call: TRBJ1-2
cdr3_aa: CASSPGTNYGYTF
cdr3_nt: TGCGCCAGCAGCCCGGGGACTAACTATGGCTACACCTTC

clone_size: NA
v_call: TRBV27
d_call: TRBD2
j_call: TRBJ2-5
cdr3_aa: CASSLNARGGASTGETQYF
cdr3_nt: TGTGCCAGCAGTTTAAATGCCCGCGGGGGGGCGTCAACAGGGGAGACCCAGTACTTC

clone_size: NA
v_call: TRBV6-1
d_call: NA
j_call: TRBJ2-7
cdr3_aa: CASSEGHGDYEQYF
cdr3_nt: TGTGCCAGCAGTGAAGGCCACGGGGACTACGAGCAGTACTTC

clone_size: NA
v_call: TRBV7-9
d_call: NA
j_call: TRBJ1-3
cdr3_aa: CASSLVLTEAAGGNTIYF
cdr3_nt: TGTGCCAGCAGCTTAGTGTTGACAGAAGCCGCTGGTGGAAACACCATATATTTT

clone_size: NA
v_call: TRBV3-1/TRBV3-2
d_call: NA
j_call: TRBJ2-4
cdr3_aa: CASSQAENIQYF
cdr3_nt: TGTGCCAGCAGCCAAGCTGAAAACATTCAGTACTTC

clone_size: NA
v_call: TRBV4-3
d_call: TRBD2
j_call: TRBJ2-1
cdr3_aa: CASSQGPGLYNEQFF
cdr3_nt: TGCGCCAGTAGCCAAGGACCGGGACTATACAATGAGCAGTTCTTC

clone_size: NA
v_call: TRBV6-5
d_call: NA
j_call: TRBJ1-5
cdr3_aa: CASVRWGRDQPQHF
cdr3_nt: TGTGCCAGTGTTCGATGGGGACGCGATCAGCCCCAGCATTTT

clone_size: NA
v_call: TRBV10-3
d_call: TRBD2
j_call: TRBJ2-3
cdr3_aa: CAISVKRGANTDTQYF
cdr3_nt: TGTGCCATCAGTGTCAAGCGGGGGGCCAACACAGATACGCAGTATTTT

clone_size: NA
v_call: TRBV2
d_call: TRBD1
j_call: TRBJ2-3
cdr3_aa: CASSSQGTMSTDTQYF
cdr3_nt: TGTGCCAGCAGCTCACAGGGGACGATGAGCACAGATACGCAGTATTTT

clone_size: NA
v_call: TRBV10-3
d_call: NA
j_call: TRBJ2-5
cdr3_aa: CAISESLAQETQYF
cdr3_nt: TGTGCCATCAGTGAGAGCCTAGCCCAAGAGACCCAGTACTTC

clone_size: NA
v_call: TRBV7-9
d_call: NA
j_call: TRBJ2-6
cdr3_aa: CASSSIISGANVLTF
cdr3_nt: TGTGCCAGCAGCTCAATCATCTCTGGGGCCAACGTCCTGACTTTC

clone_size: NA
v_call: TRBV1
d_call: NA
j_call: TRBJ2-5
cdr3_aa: CTSSQVRGTGGQGETQYF
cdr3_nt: TGCACCAGCAGCCAAGTAAGGGGGACAGGGGGTCAGGGGGAGACCCAGTACTTC

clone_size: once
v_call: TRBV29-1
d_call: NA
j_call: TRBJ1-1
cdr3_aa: CSVLQGLNTEAFF
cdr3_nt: TGCAGCGTTTTGCAGGGATTGAACACTGAAGCTTTCTTT

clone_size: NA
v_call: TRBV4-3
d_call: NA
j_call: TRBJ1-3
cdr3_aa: CASSQDRVALGNTIYF
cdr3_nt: TGCGCCAGCAGCCAAGACAGGGTAGCGCTTGGAAACACCATATATTTT

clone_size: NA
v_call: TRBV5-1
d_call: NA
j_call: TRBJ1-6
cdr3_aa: CASSSDNNSPLHF
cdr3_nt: TGCGCCAGCAGCTCGGATAATAATTCACCCCTCCACTTT

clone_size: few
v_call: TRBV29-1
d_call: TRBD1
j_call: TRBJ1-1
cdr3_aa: CSVAPGQGMNTEAFF
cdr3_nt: TGCAGCGTTGCCCCGGGACAGGGGATGAACACTGAAGCTTTCTTT

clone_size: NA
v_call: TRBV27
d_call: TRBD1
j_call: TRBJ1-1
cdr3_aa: CASSPDRDGEAFF
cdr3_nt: TGTGCCAGCAGTCCCGACAGGGATGGTGAAGCTTTCTTT

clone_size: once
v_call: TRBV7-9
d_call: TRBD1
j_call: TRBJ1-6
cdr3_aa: CASSFGQGENSPLHF
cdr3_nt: TGTGCCAGCAGCTTCGGACAGGGGGAGAATTCACCCCTCCACTTT

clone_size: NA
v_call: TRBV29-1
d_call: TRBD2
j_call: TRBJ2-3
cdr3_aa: CSVTPTSGFTDTQYF
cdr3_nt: TGCAGCGTGACCCCGACTAGCGGGTTCACAGATACGCAGTATTTT

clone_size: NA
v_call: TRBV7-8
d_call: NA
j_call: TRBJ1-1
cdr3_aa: CASSPFSVAFF
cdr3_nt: TGTGCCAGCAGCCCATTTAGCGTAGCTTTCTTT

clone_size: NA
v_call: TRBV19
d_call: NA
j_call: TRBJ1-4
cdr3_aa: CASTPDTNNEKLFF
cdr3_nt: TGTGCCAGTACGCCTGACACCAATAATGAAAAACTGTTTTTT

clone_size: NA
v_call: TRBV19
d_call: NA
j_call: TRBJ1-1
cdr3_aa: CASSIWGADEAFF
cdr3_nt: TGTGCCAGTAGTATTTGGGGGGCGGATGAAGCTTTCTTT

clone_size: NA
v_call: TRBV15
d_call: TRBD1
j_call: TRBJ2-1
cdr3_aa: CATRDRGTYNEQFF
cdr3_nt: TGTGCCACCCGGGACAGGGGTACGTACAATGAGCAGTTCTTC

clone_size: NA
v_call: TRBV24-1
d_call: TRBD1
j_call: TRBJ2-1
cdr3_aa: CATSGSGGLNEQFF
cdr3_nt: TGTGCCACCAGTGGGTCAGGGGGCCTTAATGAGCAGTTCTTC

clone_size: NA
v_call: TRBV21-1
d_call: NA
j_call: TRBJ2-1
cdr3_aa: CASSKIRGTWLAGGHEQFF
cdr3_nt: TGTGCCAGCAGCAAAATAAGAGGGACATGGCTAGCGGGGGGCCATGAGCAGTTCTTC

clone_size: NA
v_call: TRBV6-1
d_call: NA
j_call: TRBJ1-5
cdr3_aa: CASSEQGFSNQPQHF
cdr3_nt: TGTGCCAGCAGTGAACAGGGGTTTAGCAATCAGCCCCAGCATTTT

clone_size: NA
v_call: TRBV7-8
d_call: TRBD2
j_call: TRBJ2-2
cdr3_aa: CASSFWTSENTGELFF
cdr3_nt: TGTGCCAGCAGCTTCTGGACTAGCGAGAACACCGGGGAGCTGTTTTTT

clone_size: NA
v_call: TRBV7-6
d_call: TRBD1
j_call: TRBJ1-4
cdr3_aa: CASSARPGQGDEKLFF
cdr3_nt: TGTGCCAGCAGCGCCCGCCCGGGACAGGGTGATGAAAAACTGTTTTTT

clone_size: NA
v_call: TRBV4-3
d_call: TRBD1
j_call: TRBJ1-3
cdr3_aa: CASSQDATGGNTIYF
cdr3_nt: TGCGCCAGCAGCCAAGATGCGACAGGGGGAAACACCATATATTTT

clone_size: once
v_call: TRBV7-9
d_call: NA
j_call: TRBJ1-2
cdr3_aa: CASSPVGSEGYTF
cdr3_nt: TGTGCCAGCAGCCCCGTCGGTAGTGAAGGCTACACCTTC

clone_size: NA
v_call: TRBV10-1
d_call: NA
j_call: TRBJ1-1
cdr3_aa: CASRRDLADTEAFF
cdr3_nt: TGCGCCAGCCGGCGCGACTTGGCGGACACTGAAGCTTTCTTT

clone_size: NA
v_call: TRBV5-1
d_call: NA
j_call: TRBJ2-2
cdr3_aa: CASSLRDPYTGELFF
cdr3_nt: TGCGCCAGCAGCTTACGGGACCCCTACACCGGGGAGCTGTTTTTT

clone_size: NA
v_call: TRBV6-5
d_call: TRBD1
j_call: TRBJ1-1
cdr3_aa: CASSYPGTGGTEAFF
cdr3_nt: TGTGCCAGCAGTTACCCCGGGACAGGGGGCACTGAAGCTTTCTTT

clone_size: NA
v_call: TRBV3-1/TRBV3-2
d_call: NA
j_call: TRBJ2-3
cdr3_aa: CASSTANPICMQDTQYF
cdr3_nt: TGTGCCAGCAGCACCGCTAATCCCATTTGCATGCAAGATACGCAGTATTTT

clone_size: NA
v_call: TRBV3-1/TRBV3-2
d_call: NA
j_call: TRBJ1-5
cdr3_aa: CASSQDVGNQPQHF
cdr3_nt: TGTGCCAGCAGCCAAGATGTAGGGAATCAGCCCCAGCATTTT

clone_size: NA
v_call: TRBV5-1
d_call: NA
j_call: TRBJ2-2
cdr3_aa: CASRYGQSAELFF
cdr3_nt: TGCGCCAGCAGATATGGACAGTCCGCCGAGCTGTTTTTT

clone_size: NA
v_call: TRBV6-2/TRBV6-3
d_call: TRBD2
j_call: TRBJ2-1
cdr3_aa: CASSRIGAGGNEQFF
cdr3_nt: TGTGCCAGCAGCCGCATCGGGGCGGGGGGAAATGAGCAGTTCTTC

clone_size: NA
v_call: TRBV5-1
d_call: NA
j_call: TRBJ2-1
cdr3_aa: CASSLGLSGEQFF
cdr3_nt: TGCGCCAGCAGCTTGGGACTATCCGGCGAGCAGTTCTTC

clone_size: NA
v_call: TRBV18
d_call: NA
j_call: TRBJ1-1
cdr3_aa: CASSPLQGMNTEAFF
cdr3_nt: TGTGCCAGCTCACCGTTACAGGGAATGAACACTGAAGCTTTCTTT

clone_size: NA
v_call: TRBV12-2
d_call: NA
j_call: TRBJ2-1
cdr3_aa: CASRLNRERYDSYNEQFF
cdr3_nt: TGTGCAAGTCGCTTAAACAGGGAAAGGTATGATAGCTACAATGAGCAGTTCTTC

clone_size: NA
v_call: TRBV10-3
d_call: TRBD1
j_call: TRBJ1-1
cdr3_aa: CAISLGQGLTEAFF
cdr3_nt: TGTGCCATCAGTCTTGGACAGGGTCTCACTGAAGCTTTCTTT

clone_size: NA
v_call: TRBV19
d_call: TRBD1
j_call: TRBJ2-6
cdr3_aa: CASNIFDRVPGANVLTF
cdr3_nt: TGTGCCAGTAACATATTTGACAGGGTACCTGGGGCCAACGTCCTGACTTTC

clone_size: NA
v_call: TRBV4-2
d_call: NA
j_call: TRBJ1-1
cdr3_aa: CASNQDFSGGTEAFF
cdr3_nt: TGTGCCAGCAACCAAGATTTTTCGGGGGGGACTGAAGCTTTCTTT

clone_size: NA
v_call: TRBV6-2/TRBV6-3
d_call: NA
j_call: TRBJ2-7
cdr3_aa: CASSPRAQGYEQYF
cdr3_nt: TGTGCCAGCAGTCCCCGGGCCCAGGGCTACGAGCAGTACTTC

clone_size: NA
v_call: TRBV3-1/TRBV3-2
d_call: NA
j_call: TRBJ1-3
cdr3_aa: CASSQSDSYSGNTIYF
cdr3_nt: TGTGCCAGCAGCCAATCAGACAGCTACTCTGGAAACACCATATATTTT

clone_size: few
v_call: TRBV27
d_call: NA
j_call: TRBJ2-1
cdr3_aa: CASSSPIREGRHNEQFF
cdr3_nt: TGTGCCAGCAGTTCTCCCATCAGGGAAGGTAGGCACAATGAGCAGTTCTTC

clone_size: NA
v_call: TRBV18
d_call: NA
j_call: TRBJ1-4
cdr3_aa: CASSKFDSTNKKLFF
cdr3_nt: TGTGCCAGCTCAAAATTCGACAGCACTAATAAAAAACTGTTTTTT

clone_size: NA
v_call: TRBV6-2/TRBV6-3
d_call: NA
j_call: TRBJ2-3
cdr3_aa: CASSLAGSTDTQYF
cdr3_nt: TGTGCCAGCAGTTTGGCAGGTAGCACAGATACGCAGTATTTT

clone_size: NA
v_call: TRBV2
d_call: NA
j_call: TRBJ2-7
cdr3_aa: CASSGRVYEQYF
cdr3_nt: TGTGCCAGCAGTGGCCGTGTTTACGAGCAGTACTTC

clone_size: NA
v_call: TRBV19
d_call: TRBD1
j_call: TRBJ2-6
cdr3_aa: CASSIFRAGGGPGANVLTF
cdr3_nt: TGTGCCAGTAGTATATTCAGGGCAGGGGGCGGCCCTGGGGCCAACGTCCTGACTTTC

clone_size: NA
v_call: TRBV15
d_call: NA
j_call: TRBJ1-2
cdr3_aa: CATSRTVQGLIGYTF
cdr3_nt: TGTGCCACCAGCAGAACTGTACAGGGCTTAATCGGCTACACCTTC

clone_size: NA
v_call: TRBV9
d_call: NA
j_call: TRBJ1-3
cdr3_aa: CASSLGMMDTIYF
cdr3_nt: TGTGCCAGCAGTCTAGGGATGATGGACACCATATATTTT

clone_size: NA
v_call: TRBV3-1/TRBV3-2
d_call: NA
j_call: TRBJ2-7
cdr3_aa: CASKGPYEQYF
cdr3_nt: TGTGCCAGCAAAGGACCATACGAGCAGTACTTC